The 15 T cell receptor beta chains presented below share a single source sample, sequenced in a study of T-cell memory formation after mild COVID-19 (dated by TCRdb to the early 2020s). Library prep was done by 5' RACE. Sequencing relied on an Illumina NovaSeq 6000. TCRdb trimmed public reads at Q25 via fastp, called clones via MiXCR and kept in-frame beta chains. Every entry covers one CDR3 protein and lists the most common genes and DNA from its rows. Within this sample are under 550,000 distinct CDR3 sequences, with 15% to 20% of them counted one time only. Jointly, the top ten make up about 12% of the sample. The sequenced sample consisted of PBMCs or a T cell subset sorted from them (not recorded which). Every receptor here comes from an adult woman who had mild COVID-19 (a few samples of this study predate the infection). The sample titles of this study are shuffled in the database, so cell type and time point are left out; the donor was told from shared clones.

This clonotype was seen a handful of times. J is TRBJ2-1 and V is TRBV7-9; no clear D gene. Germline values: CDR1 SEHNR, CDR2 FQNEAQ (reference sequence). Trimming took off 2 bases at V and 7 bases at J, with 12 bases between the two ends. The CDR3 length is 14 residues. As DNA, the CDR3 is TGTGCCAGCAGCTTAACTCCAGCCGCAAATGAGCAGTTCTTC. Encoded protein: CASSLTPAANEQFF.

This clonotype was observed a few times. The chain links TRBV6-5 to TRBJ2-3; the D gene is possibly TRBD1 (6 bases). The germline V gene encodes CDR1 MNHEY and CDR2 SVGAGI. The V and J ends lost 7 bases and 8 bases respectively, with 13 bases between them. The CDR3 length is 12 residues. The CDR3 loop is CASTTEGGTQYF. In DNA form, the CDR3 reads TGTGCCAGCACTACGGAAGGGGGTACGCAGTATTTT.

The V call is TRBV2, the J call TRBJ2-3, with 10 bases matching TRBD1. CDR1 is SNHLY and CDR2 is FYNNEI in the germline V gene. V lost 6 bases and J lost 4; bases outside the gene matches: 1. This CDR3 has 13 residues. The CDR3 loop reads CASRGQGPDTQYF. The CDR3 DNA reads as TGTGCCAGCAGGGGACAGGGGCCAGATACGCAGTATTTT.

Regarding this clonotype: The junction shows a germline mismatch at one end, possibly a read error. As DNA, the CDR3 is TGTGCCAGCAGTTCCCTAGTATCTACATTATACGGGCAGTACTTC. This encodes CASSSLVSTLYGQYF. The V call is TRBV6-2 or TRBV6-3, the J call TRBJ2-7; D is unresolved. The CDR3 sequence is 15 residues long. In germline, CDR1 is MNHEY, CDR2 SVGEGT.

This sequence joins TRBV18 and TRBJ2-7, with 7 bases matching TRBD1. Per the germline V gene, CDR1 is KGHSH and CDR2 is LQKENI. CDR3 length: 16 amino acids. V dropped 4 bases and J dropped 4; count of bases not matched to a gene: 13. CDR3 protein: CASSLSDRAPLYEQYF. The CDR3 DNA is TGTGCCAGCTCACTGAGCGACAGGGCCCCCCTTTACGAGCAGTACTTC.

The J gene is TRBJ2-2, the V gene TRBV20-1; D is perhaps TRBD2 (5 bases). V was cut by 3 bases and J by 7 bases, with 9 bases left in between. This CDR3 comprises 12 residues. Germline V gene sequence: CDR1 DFQATT, CDR2 SNEGSKA (reference sequence). CDR3 coding DNA: TGCAGTGCTAGGGAGGCGAGCGGGGAGCTGTTTTTT. Its protein is CSAREASGELFF.

This clonotype was counted between two and nine times. The gene calls are TRBV5-1 and TRBJ2-3; 12 positions agree with TRBD2. The trim removed 2 bases at V and 0 bases at J, leaving 10 bases unmatched. In germline, CDR1 is SGHRS, CDR2 YFSETQ. CDR3 length: 19 residues. CDR3 coding DNA: TGCGCCAGCAGCTTTCTAGGACTAGCGGGAACGATCAGCACAGATACGCAGTATTTT. Its protein is CASSFLGLAGTISTDTQYF.

The V and J genes are TRBV18 and TRBJ2-5, with D unclear. The germline CDR1 and CDR2 sequences are KGHSH and LQKENI. V was clipped by 6 bases and J by 5 bases, with 13 bases between them. This CDR3 contains 13 residues. The CDR3 nucleotides are TGTGCCAGCTCCGGAAATAAAGGGGAGACCCAGTACTTC. Its protein is CASSGNKGETQYF.

This clonotype was counted only a few times. V and J are TRBV12-3 or TRBV12-4 and TRBJ1-5; D gene uncertain. V was trimmed by 4 bases and J by 3 bases, leaving 10 bases between them. The CDR3 consists of 14 residues. CDR3 coding DNA: TGTGCCAGCAGTTCACCGGGGATCAATCAGCCCCAGCATTTT. Encoded protein: CASSSPGINQPQHF.

The chain joins TRBV20-1 to TRBJ2-7; 7 nucleotides align to TRBD1. Germline V lookup: CDR1 DFQATT, CDR2 SNEGSKA (reference sequence). The V and J ends lost 3 bases and 0 bases, in that order; junction bases with no gene match: 2. The CDR3 runs 13 residues. CDR3 DNA: TGCAGTGCTAGGGGGACAGCCTCCTACGAGCAGTACTTC. It yields the protein CSARGTASYEQYF.

This clonotype occurred a few times. The gene calls are TRBV5-1 and TRBJ2-2, with D unresolved. The V gene lost 0 bases and the J gene lost 1 base, with 4 bases spanning the gap. The germline gives CDR1 SGHRS, CDR2 YFSETQ. The CDR3 sequence is 14 residues long. DNA for the CDR3: TGCGCCAGCAGCTTGGCGGTGAACACCGGGGAGCTGTTTTTT. It yields the protein CASSLAVNTGELFF.

This clonotype was picked up a small number of times. The chain carries TRBV9 and TRBJ2-1; 7 nucleotides line up with TRBD2. Germline assignment: CDR1 SGDLS and CDR2 YYNGEE. CDR3 length equals 16 residues. With V trimmed by 2 bases and J by 3 bases, 8 bases remained unmatched. DNA of the CDR3: TGTGCCAGCAGCGTGGGGGGGGGACTGGGCTACAATGAGCAGTTCTTC. Translating gives CASSVGGGLGYNEQFF.

The rearrangement uses TRBV29-1 and TRBJ2-5, with 9 bases lining up with TRBD1. J gave up 0 bases and V 4 bases, and 12 bases lay outside the gene matches. Germline assignment: CDR1 SQVTM and CDR2 ANQGSEA. The CDR3 is 17 residues long. The CDR3 is CSVALGDRDRHQETQYF. The CDR3 nucleotides are TGCAGCGTTGCCCTAGGGGACAGGGATCGGCACCAAGAGACCCAGTACTTC.

The CDR3: CASSYSGVPEAFF. In nucleotides, the CDR3 is TGTGCCAGCAGTTACTCTGGGGTCCCTGAAGCTTTCTTT. The chain combines TRBV6-6 with TRBJ1-1; D gene unclear. Germline loops: CDR1 MNHNY, CDR2 SVGAGI (reference sequence). The CDR3 length is 13 residues. Trimming pared 0 bases from V and 6 bases from J, leaving 8 bases between.

The J gene is TRBJ2-5, the V gene TRBV29-1; TRBD1 matches 7 bases. V trimming: 5 bases; J trimming: 5 bases; junction bases outside the gene matches: 11. Germline V gene sequence: CDR1 SQVTM, CDR2 ANQGSEA. The CDR3 sequence is 14 residues long. CDR3 nucleotide sequence: TGCAGCGTTCCCCAGGGGGTGGGGTGGGAGACCCAGTACTTC. This codes for CSVPQGVGWETQYF.